Reported below is one TCR beta chain. Antigen specificity is unknown. The entry originates in a study of Ad26.COV2.S vaccination and SARS-CoV-2 variants. For the study at large: Once, or twice with 56 days between doses, Ad26.COV2.S was given intramuscularly.

The study's findings and limits: The breadth of spike-specific CD8+ and CD4+ T cell responses after vaccination was reportedly substantial.

The CDR3 has 13 amino acids. Looked up from germline, CDR1 is SGHTA and CDR2 is FQGNSA. Trimming left V 1 base short and J 4 bases short, with 7 bases between. The table came from immunoSEQ multiplex PCR; TCRdb's copy has only in-frame clones and leaves some out. The data show about 680,000 clones, roughly 90% seen once. The treatment was: some 20 received Ad26.COV2.S at low or high dose, single or two shots; five or six received placebo; per-sample allocation not given. The study sampled participants on day 63 after the first vaccine or placebo injection. A Boston donor was an adult aged 18-55 years. Wuhan-strain SARS-CoV-2 spike was expressed by the Ad26 vector that made up the vaccine.

The sample was peripheral blood, taken in a trial of Ad26.COV2.S vaccine versus placebo. The rearrangement joins TRBV7-2 to TRBJ1-1; D is undetermined. The sequence was collected from a person between 18 and 59 years old who received the Ad26.COV2.S COVID-19 vaccine or a placebo. The CDR3, as DNA: TGTGCCAGCAGCTTAGGGGCTCTCACTGAAGCTTTCTTT. Its protein is CASSLGALTEAFF.